These 17 T cell receptor beta chains share one sample of origin, sequenced in a study of cytomegalovirus exposure and HLA in healthy donors. It was with 60 Vbeta and 13 Jbeta primers that the PCR ran. Assay: immunoSEQ multiplex PCR; the TCRdb copy retains only in-frame clones and omits some. Of over 100,000 clones detected, around 82% appear once; the ten largest clones hold approximately 1.9%. Material for sequencing was PBMCs. These receptors all come from a woman between 35 and 50 years old in good health and CMV-seronegative.

The chain combines TRBV19 with TRBJ2-1, with 7 positions matching TRBD2. Germline CDR1 and CDR2: LNHDA and SQIVND (reference sequence). This CDR3 contains 16 residues. Losses at the gene ends were 4 bases for V and 3 bases for J; bases not matched to a gene: 9. The CDR3 region is CASSTVGGSLYNEQFF. The CDR3 bases are TGTGCCAGTAGTACCGTCGGGGGGTCCCTCTACAATGAGCAGTTCTTC. Full variable domain (rest looked up from reference TRBV19 and TRBJ2-1): DGGITQSPKYLFRKEGQNVTLSCEQNLNHDAMYWYRQDPGQGLRLIYYSQIVNDFQKGDIAEGYSVSREKKESFPLTVTSAQKNPTAFYLCASSTVGGSLYNEQFFGPGTRLTVL.

The chain is built from TRBV5-1 and TRBJ2-1, with 10 bases aligning to TRBD2. The CDR3 is 15 amino acids. The germline V gene has CDR1 SGHRS and CDR2 YFSETQ. V gave up 0 bases and J gave up 7 bases; unmatched junction bases: 4. Here the CDR3 DNA reads TGCGCCAGCAGCTTGGTTAGCGGGAGGTCTAATGAGCAGTTCTTC. This codes for CASSLVSGRSNEQFF.

In DNA form, the CDR3 reads TGTGCCAGCAGCCCGGGACTCACCTTTTCCCCCCTCCACTTT. This encodes CASSPGLTFSPLHF. This rearrangement joins TRBV25-1 to TRBJ1-6; perhaps TRBD1 as D (5 bases). The CDR3 extends over 14 amino acids. Trimming removed 6 bases from V and 13 bases from J, with 19 bases in between. Germline lookup yields CDR1 MGHDK and CDR2 SYGVNS.

The V gene is TRBV28, the J gene TRBJ2-7, with TRBD1 as a possible D gene (6 bases). CDR3 size: 15 residues. The germline CDR1 and CDR2 sequences are MDHEN and SYDVKM. V was shortened by 7 bases and J by 1 base, with 17 bases between the two germline ends. The CDR3 sequence: CASKNPGTPSYEQYF. CDR3 in DNA: TGTGCCAGCAAGAACCCCGGGACACCATCCTACGAGCAGTACTTC.

This chain uses TRBV6-1 with TRBJ2-3; the D gene is possibly TRBD2 (6 bases). Trimming took 2 bases from V and 2 from J, leaving 14 bases between them. Per the germline V gene, CDR1 is MNHNS and CDR2 is SASEGT. The length of the CDR3 is 16 residues. This CDR3 is CASSERVGGYTDTQYF. CDR3 DNA sequence: TGTGCCAGCAGTGAACGAGTCGGGGGATACACAGATACGCAGTATTTT.

J is TRBJ2-7 and V is TRBV28; no definite D call. V was shortened by 3 bases and J by 2 bases, with 11 bases between the two germline ends. Germline values: CDR1 MDHEN, CDR2 SYDVKM. This CDR3 spans 14 amino acids. The CDR3 region is CASSFEDRPYEQYF. In nucleotides, the CDR3 is TGTGCCAGCAGTTTCGAGGATCGACCCTACGAGCAGTACTTC.

The V gene is TRBV6-5, the J gene TRBJ2-1; D possibly corresponds to TRBD2 (6 bases). CDR1 MNHEY and CDR2 SVGAGI come from the germline V gene. V lost 3 bases to trimming and J lost 3 bases, with 12 bases between them. The CDR3 spans 15 residues. Written as DNA, the CDR3 is TGTGCCAGCAGTTATTCGGGGGACCTCTACAATGAGCAGTTCTTC. Its protein product is CASSYSGDLYNEQFF.

The chain recombines TRBV27 with TRBJ2-7, with D perhaps matching TRBD1 (6 bases). Germline V gene lookup returns CDR1 MNHEY and CDR2 SMNVEV (reference sequence). Trimming pared 5 bases from V and 4 bases from J, leaving 9 bases between. CDR3 length equals 12 residues. For the CDR3, the DNA is TGTGCCAGCAGTGTCAGGGGTTACGAGCAGTACTTC. It is translated as CASSVRGYEQYF.

The chain employs TRBV29-1 and TRBJ2-7; D perhaps matches TRBD1 (5 bases). The CDR3 spans 12 residues. V lost 7 bases, J lost 4 bases, and 14 bases lay in between. The V gene's germline CDR1 is SQVTM and CDR2 ANQGSEA. The CDR3 sequence: CSAWGLGYEQYF. CDR3 in DNA: TGCAGCGCCTGGGGCCTCGGGTACGAGCAGTACTTC.

Notes on this clone: At one of its ends the junction is not consistent with the germline gene, which may arise from a read error. The chain links TRBV15 to TRBJ1-1, with a tentative D call TRBD1 (6 bases). This CDR3 is 14 amino acids long. Germline CDR1 and CDR2: LNHNV and YYDKDF (reference sequence). The CDR3 nucleotides read TGTGCCACCGGCAGAGGGACACCGGTGGTTAAGGCTTTCTTT. It specifies CATGRGTPVVKAFF. The variable domain in full, completed from reference TRBV15 and TRBJ1-1, reads DAMVIQNPRYQVTQFGKPVTLSCSQTLNHNVMYWYQQKSSQAPKLLFHYYDKDFNNEADTPDNFQSRRPNTSFCFLDIRSPGLGDTAMYLCATGRGTPVVKAFFGQGTRLTVV.

A single count supports this clone. The rearrangement uses TRBV13 and TRBJ1-2; 8 positions agree with TRBD1. Trimming at V came to 2 bases and at J to 6 bases, leaving 11 bases not matched to a gene. CDR1 PRHDT and CDR2 FYEKMQ come from the germline V gene (reference sequence). This CDR3 has 16 residues. The CDR3 nucleotides read TGTGCCAGCAGCTTATTAACAGGGGGAGCAACAGATGGCTACACCTTC. Translation gives CASSLLTGGATDGYTF.

The chain uses TRBV2 and TRBJ2-1; D call uncertain. With 1 base removed from V and 3 bases from J, the gap between germline ends came to 10 bases. Per germline, CDR1 SNHLY and CDR2 FYNNEI. The CDR3 runs to 15 residues. CDR3 protein: CASSEVWNYYNEQFF. For the CDR3, the DNA is TGTGCCAGCAGTGAAGTGTGGAACTACTACAATGAGCAGTTCTTC. Combining the CDR3 with reference TRBV2 and TRBJ2-1 gives the whole variable domain EPEVTQTPSHQVTQMGQEVILRCVPISNHLYFYWYRQILGQKVEFLVSFYNNEISEKSEIFDDQFSVERPDGSNFTLKIRSTKLEDSAMYFCASSEVWNYYNEQFFGPGTRLTVL.

The rearrangement joins TRBV30 to TRBJ2-1; 12 nucleotides agree with TRBD2. The junction had 13 bases not matched to a gene; V was cut back by 4 bases and J by 9 bases. The CDR3 loop spans 16 amino acids. The germline gives CDR1 GTSNPN, CDR2 SVGIG (reference sequence). The CDR3 protein is CAWTLLLAGGFGEQFF. CDR3 sequence (DNA): TGTGCCTGGACCCTGCTTCTAGCGGGAGGGTTCGGTGAGCAGTTCTTC.

This clone was counted a single time. The gene calls are TRBV28 and TRBJ2-3; 9 bases map to TRBD2. CDR3 length: 16 residues. Germline CDR1 reads MDHEN; CDR2 reads SYDVKM. J was trimmed by 1 base and V by 3 bases; bases with no gene match: 5. The CDR3 nucleotides read TGTGCCAGCAGTTTCCCTAAGCGGGAGGGCACAGATACGCAGTATTTT. Its translation is CASSFPKREGTDTQYF. Full variable domain (remainder filled in from reference TRBV28 and TRBJ2-3): DVKVTQSSRYLVKRTGEKVFLECVQDMDHENMFWYRQDPGLGLRLIYFSYDVKMKEKGDIPEGYSVSREKKERFSLILESASTNQTSMYLCASSFPKREGTDTQYFGPGTRLTVL.

This clone was picked up a small number of times. The rearrangement uses TRBV21-1 and TRBJ2-7; the table's D call, TRBD2, has no DNA check behind it. TRBV21-1 is an annotated pseudogene. This CDR3 is 15 amino acids long. The CDR3 protein is CATRGRFSGSHEQYF. CDR3 in DNA: TGTGCCACCCGAGGTCGATTTAGCGGGAGTCACGAGCAGTACTTC.

The rearrangement uses TRBV6-5 and TRBJ1-1; D unclear. Germline CDR1 and CDR2: MNHEY and SVGAGI. This CDR3 region has 15 residues. Trimming stripped 6 bases from V and 5 bases from J, with 19 bases between. The CDR3 region has the DNA TGTGCCAGCAGAATACAGCGGACCGGACTGACTGAAGCTTTCTTT. Translation: CASRIQRTGLTEAFF.

The chain combines TRBV6-1 with TRBJ2-1; possible D gene TRBD2, 6 bases. The CDR3 is 16 amino acids. The V gene's germline CDR1 is MNHNS and CDR2 SASEGT. The V gene lost 4 bases and the J gene lost 6 bases, with 19 bases spanning the gap. CDR3 coding DNA: TGTGCCAGCAGTGCTTCGCCGCAGGGAGGTAGCAATGAGCAGTTCTTC. Translated: CASSASPQGGSNEQFF.